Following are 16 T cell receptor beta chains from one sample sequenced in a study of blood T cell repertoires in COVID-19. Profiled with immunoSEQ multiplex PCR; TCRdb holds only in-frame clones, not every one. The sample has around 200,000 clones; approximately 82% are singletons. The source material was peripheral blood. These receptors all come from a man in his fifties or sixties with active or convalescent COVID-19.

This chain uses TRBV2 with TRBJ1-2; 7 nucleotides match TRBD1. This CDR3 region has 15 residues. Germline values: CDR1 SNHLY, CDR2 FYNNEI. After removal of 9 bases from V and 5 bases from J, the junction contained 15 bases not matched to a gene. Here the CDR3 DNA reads TGTGCCAGGGAAGGGACAGAGAGTTTTTTATATGGCTACACCTTC. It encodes CAREGTESFLYGYTF.

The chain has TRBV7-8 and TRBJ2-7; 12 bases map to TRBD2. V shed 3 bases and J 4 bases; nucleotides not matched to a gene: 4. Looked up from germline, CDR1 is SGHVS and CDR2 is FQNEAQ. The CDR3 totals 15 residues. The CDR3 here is CASSFTSGGLYEQYF. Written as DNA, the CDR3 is TGTGCCAGCAGCTTTACTAGCGGGGGGCTTTACGAGCAGTACTTC.

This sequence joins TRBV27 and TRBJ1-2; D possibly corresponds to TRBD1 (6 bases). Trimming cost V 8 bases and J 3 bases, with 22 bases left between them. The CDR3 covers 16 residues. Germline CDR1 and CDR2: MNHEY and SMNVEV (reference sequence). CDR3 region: CASQPRHRDFDYGYTF. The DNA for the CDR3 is TGTGCCAGCCAACCCCGCCACAGGGATTTTGACTATGGCTACACCTTC.

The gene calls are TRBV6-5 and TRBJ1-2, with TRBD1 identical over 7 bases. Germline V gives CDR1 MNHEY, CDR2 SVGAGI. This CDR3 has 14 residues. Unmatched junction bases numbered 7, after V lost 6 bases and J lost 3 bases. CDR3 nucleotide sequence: TGTGCCAGCAGGAGATTTGGGACAGACTATGGCTACACCTTC. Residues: CASRRFGTDYGYTF.

CDR3 loop: CASRQGSSGTEAFF. The DNA for the CDR3 is TGTGCCAGCAGACAGGGATCGTCAGGTACTGAAGCTTTCTTT. The chain combines TRBV2 with TRBJ1-1, with D tentatively TRBD1 (6 bases). This CDR3 contains 14 residues. V was trimmed by 6 bases and J by 5 bases, leaving 16 bases between them. Germline V gene data show CDR1 as SNHLY and CDR2 as FYNNEI.

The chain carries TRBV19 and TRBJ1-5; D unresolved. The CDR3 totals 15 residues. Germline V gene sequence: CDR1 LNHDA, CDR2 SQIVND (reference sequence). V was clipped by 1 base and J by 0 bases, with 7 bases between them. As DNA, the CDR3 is TGTGCCAGTAGTATAGGAGCTTATAGCAATCAGCCCCAGCATTTT. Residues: CASSIGAYSNQPQHF.

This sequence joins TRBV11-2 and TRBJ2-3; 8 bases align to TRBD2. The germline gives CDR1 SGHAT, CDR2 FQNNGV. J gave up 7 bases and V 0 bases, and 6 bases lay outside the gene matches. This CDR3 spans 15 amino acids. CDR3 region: CASSLEGAGANTQYF. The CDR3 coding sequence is TGTGCCAGCAGCTTAGAGGGAGCGGGGGCTAATACGCAGTATTTT.

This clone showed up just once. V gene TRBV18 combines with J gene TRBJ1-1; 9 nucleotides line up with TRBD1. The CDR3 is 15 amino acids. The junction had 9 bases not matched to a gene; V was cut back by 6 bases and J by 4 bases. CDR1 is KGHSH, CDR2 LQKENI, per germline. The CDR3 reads CASSHDRGVGTEAFF. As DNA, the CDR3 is TGTGCCAGCTCTCACGACAGGGGGGTAGGCACTGAAGCTTTCTTT.

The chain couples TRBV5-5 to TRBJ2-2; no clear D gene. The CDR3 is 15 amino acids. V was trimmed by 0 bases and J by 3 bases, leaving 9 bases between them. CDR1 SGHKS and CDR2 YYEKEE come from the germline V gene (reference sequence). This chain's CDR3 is CASSLEEAYTGELFF. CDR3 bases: TGTGCCAGCAGCTTGGAAGAAGCTTACACCGGGGAGCTGTTTTTT.

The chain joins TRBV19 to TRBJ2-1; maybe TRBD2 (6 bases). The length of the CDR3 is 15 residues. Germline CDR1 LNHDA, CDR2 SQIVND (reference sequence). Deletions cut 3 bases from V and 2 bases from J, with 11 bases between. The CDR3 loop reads CASSMSKRAYNEQFF. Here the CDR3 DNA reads TGTGCCAGTAGTATGAGCAAGCGGGCCTACAATGAGCAGTTCTTC.

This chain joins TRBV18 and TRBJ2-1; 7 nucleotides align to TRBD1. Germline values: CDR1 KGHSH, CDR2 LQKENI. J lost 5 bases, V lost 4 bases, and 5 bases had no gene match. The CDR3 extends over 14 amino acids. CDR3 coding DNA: TGTGCCAGCTCACACCGGGACAGAGACAATGAGCAGTTCTTC. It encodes CASSHRDRDNEQFF.

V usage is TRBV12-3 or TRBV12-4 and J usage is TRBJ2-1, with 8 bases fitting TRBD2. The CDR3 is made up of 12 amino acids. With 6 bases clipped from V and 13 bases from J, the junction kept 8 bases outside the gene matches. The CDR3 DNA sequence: TGTGCCAGCAGCCTAAAGCGGGGGTATCAGTTCTTC. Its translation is CASSLKRGYQFF.

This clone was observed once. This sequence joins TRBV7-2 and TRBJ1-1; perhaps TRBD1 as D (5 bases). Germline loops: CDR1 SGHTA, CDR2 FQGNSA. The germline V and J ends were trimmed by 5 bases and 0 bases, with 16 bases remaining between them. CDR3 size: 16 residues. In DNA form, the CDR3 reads TGTGCCAGCAGCCCAAGGGGACTGCTCATGAACACTGAAGCTTTCTTT. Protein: CASSPRGLLMNTEAFF.

The CDR3 loop reads CASSSLAGTGANVLTF. DNA of the CDR3: TGTGCCAGCAGTTCTCTAGCGGGAACAGGGGCCAACGTCCTGACTTTC. The chain recombines TRBV27 with TRBJ2-6; 9 bases map to TRBD2. In germline, CDR1 is MNHEY, CDR2 SMNVEV (reference sequence). V gave up 4 bases and J gave up 4 bases; unmatched junction bases: 5. This CDR3 comprises 16 residues.

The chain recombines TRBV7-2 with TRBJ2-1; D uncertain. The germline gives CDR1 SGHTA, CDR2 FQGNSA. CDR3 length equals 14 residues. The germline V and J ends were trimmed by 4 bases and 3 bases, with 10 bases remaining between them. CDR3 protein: CASSYSQSYNEQFF. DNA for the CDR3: TGTGCCAGCAGCTACAGCCAGAGCTACAATGAGCAGTTCTTC.

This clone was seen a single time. The CDR3 DNA reads as TGTGCCAGTAGTATTCTAGGCGGGCGGACAGTGAACACTGAAGCTTTCTTT. Its protein product is CASSILGGRTVNTEAFF. V usage is TRBV19 and J usage is TRBJ1-1, with D possibly TRBD1 on 6 matching bases. The CDR3 is 17 residues long. Between the trimmed V and J ends, which lost 3 bases and 0 bases, there was a span of 17 bases. The germline V gene encodes CDR1 LNHDA and CDR2 SQIVND (reference sequence).